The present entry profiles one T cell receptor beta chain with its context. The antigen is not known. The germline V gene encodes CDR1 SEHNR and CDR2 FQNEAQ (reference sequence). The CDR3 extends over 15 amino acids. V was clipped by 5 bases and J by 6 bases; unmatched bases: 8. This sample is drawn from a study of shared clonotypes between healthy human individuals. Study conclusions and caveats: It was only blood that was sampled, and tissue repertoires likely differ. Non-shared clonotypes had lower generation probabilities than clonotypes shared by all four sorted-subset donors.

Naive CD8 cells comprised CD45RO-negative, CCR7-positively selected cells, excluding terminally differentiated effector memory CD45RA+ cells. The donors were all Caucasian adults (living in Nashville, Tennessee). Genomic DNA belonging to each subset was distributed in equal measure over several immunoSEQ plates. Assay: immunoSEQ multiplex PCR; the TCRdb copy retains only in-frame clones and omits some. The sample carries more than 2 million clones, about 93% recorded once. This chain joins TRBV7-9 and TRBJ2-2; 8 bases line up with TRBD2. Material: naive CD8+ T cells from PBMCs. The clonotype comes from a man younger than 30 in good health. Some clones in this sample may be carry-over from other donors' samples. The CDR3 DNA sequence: TGTGCCAGCAGCCCGCGGGGGGAAAGGGCCGGGGAGCTGTTTTTT. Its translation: CASSPRGERAGELFF.